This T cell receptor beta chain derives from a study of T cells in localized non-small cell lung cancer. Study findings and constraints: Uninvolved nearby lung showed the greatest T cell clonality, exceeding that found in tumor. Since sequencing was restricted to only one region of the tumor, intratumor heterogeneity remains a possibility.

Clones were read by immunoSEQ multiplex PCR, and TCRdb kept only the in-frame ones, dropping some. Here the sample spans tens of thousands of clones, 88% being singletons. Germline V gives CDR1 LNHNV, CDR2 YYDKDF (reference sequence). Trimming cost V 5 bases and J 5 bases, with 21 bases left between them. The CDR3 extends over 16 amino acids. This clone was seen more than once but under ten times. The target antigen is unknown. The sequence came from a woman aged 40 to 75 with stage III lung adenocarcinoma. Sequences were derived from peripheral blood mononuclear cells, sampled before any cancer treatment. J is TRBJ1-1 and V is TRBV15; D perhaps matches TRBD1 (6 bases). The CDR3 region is CATSPGTSFRGTEAFF. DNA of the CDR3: TGTGCCACCAGCCCCGGGACATCCTTTCGGGGGACTGAAGCTTTCTTT.